This passage covers 18 T cell receptor beta chains from one sample sequenced in a study of regulatory T cells in long-lasting Graves disease. The time point: newly diagnosed GD, antithyroid drugs for less than 3 months. The TCR library was made from RNA extracted from PBMCs. Arm-PCR of CDR3 regions and iRepertoire HTBI primers were the basis on which TCR beta libraries were built. Via MiXCR, TCRdb re-called the multiplex PCR reads, giving one row per CDR3 protein. The table shows about 540,000 distinct CDR3 sequences, with roughly 14% occurring only once. The sample also formed part of further work on T cells in Graves' hyperthyroidism and ophthalmopathy.

Sample: peripheral blood mononuclear cells (PBMCs), taken at new diagnosis, from a patient treated with antithyroid drugs. The receptor set was obtained from a man aged 30 to 39 with Graves disease.

This clonotype was found a few times. The V gene is TRBV7-8, the J gene TRBJ1-5; D ambiguous. CDR1 SGHVS and CDR2 FQNEAQ come from the germline V gene. Trimming removed 5 bases at V and 3 bases at J, with 14 bases between. This CDR3 is built from 15 residues. CDR3 DNA: TGTGCCAGCAGCCGCGTGCACGGGGACAATCAGCCCCAGCATTTT. Amino acid sequence: CASSRVHGDNQPQHF.

To note about this clonotype: A much larger clone lies one base from this, so it may be a read error. The V gene is TRBV12-3 or TRBV12-4, the J gene TRBJ1-1; D is perhaps TRBD1 (6 bases). V gave up 5 bases and J gave up 3 bases, with 16 bases separating them. The CDR3 runs to 15 residues. The DNA for the CDR3 is TGTGCCAGCAGTCCCCGGACAGCTGGGGACACTGAAGCTTTCTTT. This sequence encodes CASSPRTAGDTEAFF.

In this sample, this clonotype turned up many times. CDR3 coding DNA: TGTGCCAGCAGTCAAATGTATAGCAATCAGCCCCAGCATTTT. Protein sequence: CASSQMYSNQPQHF. V usage is TRBV12-3 or TRBV12-4 and J usage is TRBJ1-5; D call uncertain. This CDR3 contains 14 residues. Trimming took off 5 bases at V and 0 bases at J, with 8 bases between the two ends.

This clonotype appeared many times. The chain is built from TRBV9 and TRBJ2-5; the D gene is possibly TRBD2 (5 bases). The CDR3 runs 18 residues. The V end was cut by 0 bases, the J end by 4 bases, with 22 bases between. Germline-derived CDR1 and CDR2 are SGDLS and YYNGEE. In DNA form, the CDR3 reads TGTGCCAGCAGCGTAGAAGGATGGAGCTCCTCACGGGGAGAGACCCAGTACTTC. Translated, it gives CASSVEGWSSSRGETQYF.

This clonotype was detected ten times or more. The CDR3 spells CASSQPLGEQFF. The DNA for the CDR3 is TGTGCCAGCAGCCAACCTTTGGGTGAGCAGTTCTTC. This chain joins TRBV14 and TRBJ2-1; D is uncertain. V was clipped by 2 bases and J by 9 bases, with 8 bases between them. CDR1 is SGHDN and CDR2 is FVKESK in the germline V gene. This CDR3 region has 12 residues. Based on the CDR3 plus reference TRBV14 and TRBJ2-1, the full variable domain is EAGVTQFPSHSVIEKGQTVTLRCDPISGHDNLYWYRRVMGKEIKFLLHFVKESKQDESGMPNNRFLAERTGGTYSTLKVQPAELEDSGVYFCASSQPLGEQFFGPGTRLTVL.

This clonotype was detected ten times or more. The rearrangement uses TRBV3-1 and TRBJ2-5; TRBD2 agrees at 7 bases. Unmatched junction bases numbered 9, after V lost 0 bases and J lost 5 bases. The CDR3 runs 16 residues. Germline-derived CDR1 and CDR2 are LGHDT and YNNKEL (reference sequence). CDR3 in amino acids: CASSQDRAGATETQYF. The CDR3 bases are TGTGCCAGCAGCCAAGATAGGGCGGGAGCGACGGAGACCCAGTACTTC.

This clonotype was seen only a few times. The chain combines TRBV12-3 or TRBV12-4 with TRBJ2-6; D gene unclear. This CDR3 comprises 18 residues. The V end was cut by 3 bases, the J end by 0 bases, with 15 bases between. The CDR3 spells CASSFPLGAYSGANVLTF. CDR3 sequence (DNA): TGTGCCAGCAGTTTCCCCCTGGGTGCTTACTCTGGGGCCAACGTCCTGACTTTC.

This clonotype has more than one count but fewer than ten. The chain uses TRBV20-1 and TRBJ2-1, with D hard to call. The length of the CDR3 is 13 residues. Between the trimmed V and J ends, which lost 6 bases and 9 bases, there was a span of 18 bases. The germline gives CDR1 DFQATT, CDR2 SNEGSKA (reference sequence). CDR3 nucleotide sequence: TGCAGTGCCCTGGTTTATCGCAATGGTGAGCAGTTCTTC. It yields the protein CSALVYRNGEQFF.

The gene calls are TRBV29-1 and TRBJ2-3; weak D call: TRBD2 (6 bases). Looked up from germline, CDR1 is SQVTM and CDR2 is ANQGSEA. The CDR3 covers 13 residues. The germline V and J ends were trimmed by 6 bases and 6 bases, with 16 bases remaining between them. The CDR3 here is CSVDPDRGDTQYF. CDR3 sequence (DNA): TGCAGCGTCGATCCGGACCGGGGGGATACGCAGTATTTT.

This clonotype occurred many times. The rearrangement uses TRBV11-2 and TRBJ1-2, with TRBD1 identical over 11 bases. Looked up from germline, CDR1 is SGHAT and CDR2 is FQNNGV. The CDR3 totals 17 residues. V lost 4 bases and J lost 2; bases outside the gene matches: 9. CDR3 sequence (DNA): TGTGCCAGCAGCTCGGATAGGACAGGGGGCAGGAACTATGGCTACACCTTC. Protein: CASSSDRTGGRNYGYTF.

This chain uses TRBV29-1 with TRBJ2-2, with TRBD1 matching 8 bases. Trimming cost V 0 bases and J 11 bases; bases outside gene matches: 11. The CDR3 has 15 residues. Germline assignment: CDR1 SQVTM and CDR2 ANQGSEA. The CDR3 is CSVEDQNSGTGELFF. CDR3 in DNA: TGCAGCGTTGAAGATCAGAACTCAGGGACAGGAGAGCTGTTTTTT.

This clonotype was counted many times. The chain recombines TRBV29-1 with TRBJ1-1; tentatively, D is TRBD1 (5 bases). CDR1 is SQVTM, CDR2 ANQGSEA, per germline. This CDR3 is built from 12 residues. V was trimmed by 5 bases and J by 5 bases, leaving 12 bases between them. CDR3 nucleotide sequence: TGCAGCGTTCTCCAGGGTGGTACTGAAGCTTTCTTT. The encoded protein is CSVLQGGTEAFF.

The CDR3 protein is CSAGTGDWPESQETQYF. CDR3 sequence (DNA): TGCAGCGCCGGGACAGGAGATTGGCCGGAATCCCAAGAGACCCAGTACTTC. The chain combines TRBV29-1 with TRBJ2-5, with 8 bases that match TRBD1. This CDR3 spans 17 amino acids. J was trimmed by 1 base and V by 7 bases; bases with no gene match: 17. Germline loops: CDR1 SQVTM, CDR2 ANQGSEA.

Remarks on this clonotype: At one end the junction does not follow the germline gene, possibly because of a read error. The chain uses TRBV20-1 and TRBJ2-7; the D call may be TRBD1 or TRBD2 (5 bases each). The germline V gene encodes CDR1 DFQATT and CDR2 SNEGSKA (reference sequence). The CDR3 is 14 amino acids. The CDR3 here is CSATLPGLNYGQYF. DNA of the CDR3: TGCAGTGCTACCCTGCCGGGGCTTAATTACGGGCAGTACTTC.

The table lists this clonotype with a few counts. The chain joins TRBV3-1 to TRBJ1-1; no clear D. V was pared by 3 bases and J by 8 bases, with 13 bases between. This CDR3 spans 13 amino acids. Germline CDR1 is LGHDT and CDR2 is YNNKEL (reference sequence). Here the CDR3 DNA reads TGTGCCAGCAGCCAGTTCAGCTACGGGGAAGCTTTCTTT. Translation gives CASSQFSYGEAFF.

The gene calls are TRBV6-1 and TRBJ2-2; tentatively, D is TRBD2 (6 bases). Germline V gives CDR1 MNHNS, CDR2 SASEGT. Trimming removed 5 bases at V and 9 bases at J, with 10 bases between. This CDR3 has 12 amino acids. The DNA of the CDR3 is TGTGCCAGCAGTAAGGGACTCCGGGAGCTGTTTTTT. Amino acids: CASSKGLRELFF.

The table lists this clonotype with a few counts. The rearrangement uses TRBV16 and TRBJ2-4, with TRBD1 matching 8 bases. Germline CDR1 KGHSY, CDR2 FQNENV. There are 12 residues in the CDR3. With 4 bases clipped from V and 9 bases from J, the junction kept 2 bases outside the gene matches. The CDR3 reads CASSRQGTIQYF. The DNA for the CDR3 is TGTGCCAGCAGCCGACAGGGGACCATTCAGTACTTC.

With regard to this clonotype: With only one base between it and a far larger clone, this is likely a read error. The chain is built from TRBV2 and TRBJ2-1, with D possibly TRBD1 on 7 matching bases. V was shortened by 6 bases and J by 8 bases, with 17 bases between the two germline ends. CDR1 and CDR2 from the germline V gene are SNHLY and FYNNEI. This CDR3 region has 14 residues. CDR3: CASSTFRGADEQFF. The CDR3 nucleotides read TGTGCCAGCAGCACTTTCAGGGGGGCGGATGAGCAGTTCTTC.